This T cell receptor beta chain is drawn from a study of blood T cell repertoires in COVID-19. Trimming stripped 0 bases from V and 8 bases from J, with 13 bases between. The CDR3 contains 14 residues. Germline V gene data show CDR1 as MGHRA and CDR2 as YSYEKL. The repertoire was sequenced with immunoSEQ multiplex PCR; TCRdb's copy has only in-frame clones and lacks some. The sample holds 200,000 to 250,000 clones, about 79% seen once. The TCR sequence derives from a woman aged 40 to 50 with acute COVID-19. The sample taken for sequencing was PBMCs or T cells enriched from blood (not recorded which). The chain joins TRBV4-1 to TRBJ1-1; no reliable D call. In DNA, the CDR3 is TGCGCCAGCAGCCAAGAATTGCGAGGTGGGGAAGCTTTCTTT. It yields the protein CASSQELRGGEAFF.